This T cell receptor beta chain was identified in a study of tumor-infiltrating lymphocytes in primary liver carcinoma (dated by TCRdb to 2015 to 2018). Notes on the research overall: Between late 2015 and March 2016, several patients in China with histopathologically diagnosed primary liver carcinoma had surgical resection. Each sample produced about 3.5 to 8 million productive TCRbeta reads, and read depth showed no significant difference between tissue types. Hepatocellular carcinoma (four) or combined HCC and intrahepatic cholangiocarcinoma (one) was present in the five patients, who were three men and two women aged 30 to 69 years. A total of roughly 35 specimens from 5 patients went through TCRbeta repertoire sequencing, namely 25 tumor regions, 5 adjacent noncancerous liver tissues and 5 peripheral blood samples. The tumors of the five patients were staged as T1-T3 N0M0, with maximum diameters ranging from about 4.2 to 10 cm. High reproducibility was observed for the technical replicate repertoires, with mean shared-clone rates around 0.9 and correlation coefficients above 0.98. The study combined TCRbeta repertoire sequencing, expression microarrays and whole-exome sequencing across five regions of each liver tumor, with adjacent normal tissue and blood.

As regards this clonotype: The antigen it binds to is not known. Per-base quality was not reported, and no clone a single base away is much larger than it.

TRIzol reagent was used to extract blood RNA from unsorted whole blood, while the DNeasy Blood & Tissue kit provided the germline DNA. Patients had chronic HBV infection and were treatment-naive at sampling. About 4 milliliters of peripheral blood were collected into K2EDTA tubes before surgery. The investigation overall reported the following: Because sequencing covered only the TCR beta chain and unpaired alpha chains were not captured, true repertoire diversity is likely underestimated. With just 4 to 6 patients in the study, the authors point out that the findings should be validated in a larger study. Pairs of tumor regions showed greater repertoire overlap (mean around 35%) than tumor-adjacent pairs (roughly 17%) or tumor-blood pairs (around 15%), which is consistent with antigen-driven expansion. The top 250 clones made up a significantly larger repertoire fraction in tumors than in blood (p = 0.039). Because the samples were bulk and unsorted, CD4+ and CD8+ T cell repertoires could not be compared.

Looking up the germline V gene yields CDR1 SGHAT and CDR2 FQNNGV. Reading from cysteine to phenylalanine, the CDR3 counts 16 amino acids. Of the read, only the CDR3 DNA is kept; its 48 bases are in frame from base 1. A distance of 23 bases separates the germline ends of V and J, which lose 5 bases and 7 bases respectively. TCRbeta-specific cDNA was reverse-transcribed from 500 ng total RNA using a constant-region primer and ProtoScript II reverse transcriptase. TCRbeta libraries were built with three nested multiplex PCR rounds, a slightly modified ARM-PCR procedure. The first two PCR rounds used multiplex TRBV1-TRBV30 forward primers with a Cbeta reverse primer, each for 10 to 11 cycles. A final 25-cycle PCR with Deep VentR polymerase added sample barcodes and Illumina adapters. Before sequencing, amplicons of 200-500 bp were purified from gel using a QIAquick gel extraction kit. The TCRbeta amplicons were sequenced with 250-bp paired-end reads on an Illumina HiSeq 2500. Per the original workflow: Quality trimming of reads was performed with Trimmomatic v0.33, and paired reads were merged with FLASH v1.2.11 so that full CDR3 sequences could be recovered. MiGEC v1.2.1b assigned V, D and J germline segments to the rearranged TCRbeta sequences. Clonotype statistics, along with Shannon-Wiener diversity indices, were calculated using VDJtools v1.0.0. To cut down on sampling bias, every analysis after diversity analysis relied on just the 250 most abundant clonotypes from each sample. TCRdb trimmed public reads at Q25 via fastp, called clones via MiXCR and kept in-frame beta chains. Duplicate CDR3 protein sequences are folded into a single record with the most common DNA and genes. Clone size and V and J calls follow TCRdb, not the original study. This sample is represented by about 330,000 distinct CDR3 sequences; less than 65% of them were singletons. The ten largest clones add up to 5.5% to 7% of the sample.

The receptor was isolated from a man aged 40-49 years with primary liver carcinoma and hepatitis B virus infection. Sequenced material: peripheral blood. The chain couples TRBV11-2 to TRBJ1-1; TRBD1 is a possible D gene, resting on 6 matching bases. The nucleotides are TGTGCCAGCAGCCGAGATAGGGCAGGGGTCTTCAGTGAAGCTTTCTTT. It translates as CASSRDRAGVFSEAFF.